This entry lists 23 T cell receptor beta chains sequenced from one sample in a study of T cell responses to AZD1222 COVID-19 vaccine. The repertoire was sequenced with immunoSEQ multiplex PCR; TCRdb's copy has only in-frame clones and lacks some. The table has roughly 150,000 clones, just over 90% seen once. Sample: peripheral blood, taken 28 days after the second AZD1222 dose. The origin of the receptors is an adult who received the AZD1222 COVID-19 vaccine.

Written as DNA, the CDR3 is TGTGCCAGCAGCTCCCTGGCGGGAACCTACAATGAGCAGTTCTTC. Amino acid sequence: CASSSLAGTYNEQFF. The chain uses TRBV7-3 and TRBJ2-1; TRBD2 is a possible D gene (6 bases). V gave up 4 bases and J gave up 2 bases, with 12 bases separating them. The length of the CDR3 is 15 residues. CDR1 is SGHTA, CDR2 FQGTGA, per germline.

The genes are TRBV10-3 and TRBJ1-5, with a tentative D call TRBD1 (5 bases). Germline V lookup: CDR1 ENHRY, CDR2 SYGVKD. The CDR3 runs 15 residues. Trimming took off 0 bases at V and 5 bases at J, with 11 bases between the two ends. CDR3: CAISESVTGDQPQHF. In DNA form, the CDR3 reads TGTGCCATCAGTGAGTCGGTTACAGGAGATCAGCCCCAGCATTTT.

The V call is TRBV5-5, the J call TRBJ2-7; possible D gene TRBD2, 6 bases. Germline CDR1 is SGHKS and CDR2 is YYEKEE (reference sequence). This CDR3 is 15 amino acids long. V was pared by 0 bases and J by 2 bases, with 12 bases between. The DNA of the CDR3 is TGTGCCAGCAGCTTGGGGCTAGCGCCCACCTACGAGCAGTACTTC. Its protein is CASSLGLAPTYEQYF.

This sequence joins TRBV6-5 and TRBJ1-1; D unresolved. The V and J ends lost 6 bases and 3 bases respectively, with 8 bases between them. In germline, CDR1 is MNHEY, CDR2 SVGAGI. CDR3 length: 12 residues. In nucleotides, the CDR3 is TGTGCCAGCAGCCAAGGAGACACTGAAGCTTTCTTT. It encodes CASSQGDTEAFF.

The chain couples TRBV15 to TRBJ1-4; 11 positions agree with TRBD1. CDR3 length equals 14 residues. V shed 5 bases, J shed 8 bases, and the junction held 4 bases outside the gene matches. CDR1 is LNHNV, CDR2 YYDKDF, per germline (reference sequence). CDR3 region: CATSYGQGAEKLFF. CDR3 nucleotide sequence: TGTGCCACCAGCTACGGACAGGGGGCAGAAAAACTGTTTTTT.

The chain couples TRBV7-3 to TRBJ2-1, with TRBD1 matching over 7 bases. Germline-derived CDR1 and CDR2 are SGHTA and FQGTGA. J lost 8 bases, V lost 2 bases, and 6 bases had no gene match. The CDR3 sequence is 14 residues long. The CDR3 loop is CASSLRQGLDEQFF. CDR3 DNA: TGTGCCAGCAGCTTACGACAGGGATTAGATGAGCAGTTCTTC.

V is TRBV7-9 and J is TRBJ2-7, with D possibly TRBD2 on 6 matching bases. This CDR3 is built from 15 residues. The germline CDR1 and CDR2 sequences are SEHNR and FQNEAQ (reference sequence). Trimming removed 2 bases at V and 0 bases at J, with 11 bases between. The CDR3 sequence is CASSLTGESSYEQYF. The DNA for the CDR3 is TGTGCCAGCAGCTTAACGGGAGAAAGCTCCTACGAGCAGTACTTC.

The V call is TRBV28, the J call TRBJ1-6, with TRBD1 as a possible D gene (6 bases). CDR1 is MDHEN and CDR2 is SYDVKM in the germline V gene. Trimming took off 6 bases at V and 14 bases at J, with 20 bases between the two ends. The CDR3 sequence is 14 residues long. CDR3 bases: TGTGCCAGCAGCCCGATCGGGGGACAATTCACCCTCCACTTT. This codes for CASSPIGGQFTLHF.

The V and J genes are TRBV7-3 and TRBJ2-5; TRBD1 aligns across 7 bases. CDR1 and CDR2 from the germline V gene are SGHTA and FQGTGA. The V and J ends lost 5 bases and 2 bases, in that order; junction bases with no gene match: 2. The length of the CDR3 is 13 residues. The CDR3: CASSQGQQETQYF. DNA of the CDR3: TGTGCCAGCAGCCAGGGACAGCAAGAGACCCAGTACTTC.

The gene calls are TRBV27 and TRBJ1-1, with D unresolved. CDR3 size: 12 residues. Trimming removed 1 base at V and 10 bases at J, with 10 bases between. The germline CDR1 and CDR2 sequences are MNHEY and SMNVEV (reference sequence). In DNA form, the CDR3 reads TGTGCCAGCAGTTTATATCCGGGCCCAGCTTTCTTT. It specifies CASSLYPGPAFF.

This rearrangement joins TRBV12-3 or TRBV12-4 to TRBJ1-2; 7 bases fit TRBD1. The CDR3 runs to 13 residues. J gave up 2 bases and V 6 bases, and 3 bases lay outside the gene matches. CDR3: CASSTQGNYGYTF. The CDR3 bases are TGTGCCAGCAGCACACAGGGGAACTATGGCTACACCTTC.

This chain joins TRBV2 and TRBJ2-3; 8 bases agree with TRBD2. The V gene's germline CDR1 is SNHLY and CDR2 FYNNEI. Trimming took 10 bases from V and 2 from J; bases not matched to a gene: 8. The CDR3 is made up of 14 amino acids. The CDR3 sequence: CATWDGRDTDTQYF. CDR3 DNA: TGTGCCACCTGGGACGGGAGGGACACAGATACGCAGTATTTT.

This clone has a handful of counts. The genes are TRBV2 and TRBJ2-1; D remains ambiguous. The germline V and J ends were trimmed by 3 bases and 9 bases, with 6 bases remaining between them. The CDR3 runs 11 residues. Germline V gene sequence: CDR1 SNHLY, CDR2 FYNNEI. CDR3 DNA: TGTGCCAGCAGTGATTGGGGTGAGCAGTTCTTC. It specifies CASSDWGEQFF.

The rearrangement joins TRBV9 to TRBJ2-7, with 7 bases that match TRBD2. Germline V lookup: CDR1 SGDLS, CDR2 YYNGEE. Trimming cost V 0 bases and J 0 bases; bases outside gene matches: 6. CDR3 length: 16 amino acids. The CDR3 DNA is TGTGCCAGCAGCGTAGGGCTAGCGGTAAGCTCCTACGAGCAGTACTTC. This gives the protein CASSVGLAVSSYEQYF.

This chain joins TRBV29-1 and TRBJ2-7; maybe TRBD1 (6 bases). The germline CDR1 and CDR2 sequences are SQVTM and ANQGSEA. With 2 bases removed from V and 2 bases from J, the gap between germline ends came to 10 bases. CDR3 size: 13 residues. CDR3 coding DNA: TGCAGCGTTGAAAAAGGGACAACCTACGAGCAGTACTTC. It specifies CSVEKGTTYEQYF.

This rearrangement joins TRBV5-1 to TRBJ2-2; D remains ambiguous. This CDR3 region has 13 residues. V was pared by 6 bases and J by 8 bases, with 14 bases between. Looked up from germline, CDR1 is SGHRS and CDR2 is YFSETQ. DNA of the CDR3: TGCGCCAGCAAGCCCTCCATGGAAGGGGAGCTGTTTTTT. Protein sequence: CASKPSMEGELFF.

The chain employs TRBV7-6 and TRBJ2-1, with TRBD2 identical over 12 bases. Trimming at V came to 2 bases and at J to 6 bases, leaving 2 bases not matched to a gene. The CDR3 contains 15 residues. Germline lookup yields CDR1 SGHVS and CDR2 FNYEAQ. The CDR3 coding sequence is TGTGCCAGCAGCTTAAGACTAGCGGGGGTCAATGAGCAGTTCTTC. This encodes CASSLRLAGVNEQFF.

CDR3 residues: CASSIRGRNQPQHF. The CDR3 nucleotides are TGTGCCAGTAGTATCAGGGGGAGAAATCAGCCCCAGCATTTT. The chain uses TRBV19 and TRBJ1-5; 7 nucleotides agree with TRBD1. V shed 3 bases, J shed 4 bases, and the junction held 3 bases outside the gene matches. This CDR3 spans 14 amino acids. The germline gives CDR1 LNHDA, CDR2 SQIVND (reference sequence). The whole variable domain, filled in from reference TRBV19 and TRBJ1-5, reads DGGITQSPKYLFRKEGQNVTLSCEQNLNHDAMYWYRQDPGQGLRLIYYSQIVNDFQKGDIAEGYSVSREKKESFPLTVTSAQKNPTAFYLCASSIRGRNQPQHFGDGTRLSIL.

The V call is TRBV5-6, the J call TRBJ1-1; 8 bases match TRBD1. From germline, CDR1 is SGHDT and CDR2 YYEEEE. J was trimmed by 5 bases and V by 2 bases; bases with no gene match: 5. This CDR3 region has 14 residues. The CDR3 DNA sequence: TGTGCCAGCAGCTTAGGACAGGGAGGGACTGAAGCTTTCTTT. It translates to CASSLGQGGTEAFF.

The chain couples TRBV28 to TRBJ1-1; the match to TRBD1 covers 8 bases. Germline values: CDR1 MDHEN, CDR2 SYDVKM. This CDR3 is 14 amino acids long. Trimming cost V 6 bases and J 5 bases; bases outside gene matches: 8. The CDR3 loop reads CASRTGQGGTEAFF. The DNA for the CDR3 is TGTGCCAGCAGGACCGGACAGGGCGGAACTGAAGCTTTCTTT. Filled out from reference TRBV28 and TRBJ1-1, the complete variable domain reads DVKVTQSSRYLVKRTGEKVFLECVQDMDHENMFWYRQDPGLGLRLIYFSYDVKMKEKGDIPEGYSVSREKKERFSLILESASTNQTSMYLCASRTGQGGTEAFFGQGTRLTVV.

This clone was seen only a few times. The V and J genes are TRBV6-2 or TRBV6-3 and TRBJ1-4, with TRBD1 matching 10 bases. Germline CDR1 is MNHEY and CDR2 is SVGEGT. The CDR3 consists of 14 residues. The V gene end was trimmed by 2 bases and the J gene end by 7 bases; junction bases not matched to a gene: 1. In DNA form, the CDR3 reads TGTGCCAGCAGTTACGGGACAGGGGTTGAAAAACTGTTTTTT. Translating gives CASSYGTGVEKLFF.

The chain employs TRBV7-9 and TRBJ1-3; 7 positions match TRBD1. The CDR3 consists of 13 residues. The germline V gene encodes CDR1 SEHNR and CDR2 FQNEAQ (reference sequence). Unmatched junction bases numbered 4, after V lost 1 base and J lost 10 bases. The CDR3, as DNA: TGTGCCAGCAGCTTAGGAAGACAGGGAACCATATATTTT. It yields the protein CASSLGRQGTIYF.

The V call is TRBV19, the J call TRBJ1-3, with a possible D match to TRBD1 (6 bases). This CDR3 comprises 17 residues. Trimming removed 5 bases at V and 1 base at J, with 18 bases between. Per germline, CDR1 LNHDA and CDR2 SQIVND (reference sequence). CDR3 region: CASSPQTGLGSGNTIYF. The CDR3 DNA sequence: TGTGCCAGTAGTCCTCAGACAGGTCTTGGGTCTGGAAACACCATATATTTT. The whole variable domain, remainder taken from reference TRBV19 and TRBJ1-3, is DGGITQSPKYLFRKEGQNVTLSCEQNLNHDAMYWYRQDPGQGLRLIYYSQIVNDFQKGDIAEGYSVSREKKESFPLTVTSAQKNPTAFYLCASSPQTGLGSGNTIYFGEGSWLTVV.